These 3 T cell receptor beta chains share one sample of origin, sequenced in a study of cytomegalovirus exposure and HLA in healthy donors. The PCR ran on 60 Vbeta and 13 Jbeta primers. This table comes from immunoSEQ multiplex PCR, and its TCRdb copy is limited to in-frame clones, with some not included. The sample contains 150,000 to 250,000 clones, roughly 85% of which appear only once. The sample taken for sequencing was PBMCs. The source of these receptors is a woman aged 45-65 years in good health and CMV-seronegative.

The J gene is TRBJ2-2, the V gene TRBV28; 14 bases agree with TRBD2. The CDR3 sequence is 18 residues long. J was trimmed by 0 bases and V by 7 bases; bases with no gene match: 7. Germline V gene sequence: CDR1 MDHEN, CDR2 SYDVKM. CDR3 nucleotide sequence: TGTGCCAGCAAGGGACTAGCGGGAGACCTCGCGAACACCGGGGAGCTGTTTTTT. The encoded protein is CASKGLAGDLANTGELFF.

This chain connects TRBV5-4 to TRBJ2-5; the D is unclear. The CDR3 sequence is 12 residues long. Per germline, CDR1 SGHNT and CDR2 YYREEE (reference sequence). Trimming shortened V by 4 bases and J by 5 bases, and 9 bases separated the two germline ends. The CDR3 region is CASSPVGETQYF. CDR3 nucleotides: TGTGCCAGCAGCCCGGTCGGGGAGACCCAGTACTTC. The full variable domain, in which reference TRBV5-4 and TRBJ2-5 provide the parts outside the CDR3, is ETGVTQSPTHLIKTRGQQVTLRCSSQSGHNTVSWYQQALGQGPQFIFQYYREEENGRGNFPPRFSGLQFPNYSSELNVNALELDDSALYLCASSPVGETQYFGPGTRLLVL.

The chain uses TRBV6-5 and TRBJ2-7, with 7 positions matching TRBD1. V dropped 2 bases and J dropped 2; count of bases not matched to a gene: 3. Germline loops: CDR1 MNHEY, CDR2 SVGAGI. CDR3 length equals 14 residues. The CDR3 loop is CASSYGRGTYEQYF. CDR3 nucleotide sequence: TGTGCCAGCAGTTACGGCAGGGGGACCTACGAGCAGTACTTC.